This entry features one T cell receptor beta chain sequence. With a much larger clone just one base away, this may be a read error. The data were obtained in a study of CD8+CD57+ T cells in acquired aplastic anemia. About the research overall: Mean DNA quantity obtained from sorted CD4+ and CD8+ cells was 3 to 4 ug.

The CDR3 is 14 residues long. Genomic DNA acted as the template from which TCR beta VDJ combination and CDR3 sequence profiling were carried out. TCRdb re-derived calls from the reads in MiXCR, one entry per CDR3 protein. The table records about 170,000 distinct CDR3 sequences, 35% to 55% of them present only once. This rearrangement joins TRBV12-3 or TRBV12-4 to TRBJ2-1; D remains unclear. This receptor was taken from a human donor in good health. Material: sorted CD4+, CD8+, or CD8+CD57+ T cells (not recorded which) from PBMCs. The CDR3 region has the DNA TGTGCCAGCAGGGGAACCTTGGGATACAATAAGCAGTTCTTC. This encodes CASRGTLGYNKQFF.